The clone carrying this TCR beta chain has a single count. Antigen unknown. CDR1 SGHDT and CDR2 YYEEEE come from the germline V gene. The CDR3 extends over 15 amino acids. V was trimmed by 0 bases and J by 5 bases, leaving 15 bases between them. In the naive CD8 group, cells lacked CD45RO and were positively selected for CCR7, so terminally differentiated effector memory CD45RA+ cells were left out. The source of the sample is a study of shared clonotypes between healthy human individuals. Assay: immunoSEQ multiplex PCR; the TCRdb copy retains only in-frame clones and omits some. The table shows under 700,000 clones, with about 95% occurring only once. Study-level findings and limits: Relative to clonotypes present in all four donors, those not shared had lower generation probabilities.

Sequenced input: naive CD8+ T cells sorted from blood. This chain uses TRBV5-6 with TRBJ2-7, with TRBD1 as a possible D gene (6 bases). The source is a woman aged 25 to 39 in good health. The CDR3 is CASSLAGTSTDEQYF. CDR3 in DNA: TGTGCCAGCAGCTTGGCCGGGACATCGACCGACGAGCAGTACTTC.